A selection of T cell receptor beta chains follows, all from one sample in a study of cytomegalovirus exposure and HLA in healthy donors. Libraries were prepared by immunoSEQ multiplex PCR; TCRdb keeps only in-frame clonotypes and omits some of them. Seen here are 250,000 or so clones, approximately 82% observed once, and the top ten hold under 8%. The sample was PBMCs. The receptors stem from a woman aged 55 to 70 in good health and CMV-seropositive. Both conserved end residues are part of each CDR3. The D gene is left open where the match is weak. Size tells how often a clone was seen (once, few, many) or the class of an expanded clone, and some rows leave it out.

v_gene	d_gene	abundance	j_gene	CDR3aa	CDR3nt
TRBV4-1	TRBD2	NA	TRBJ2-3	CASSQVGRTSGTDTQYF	TGCGCCAGCAGCCAAGTCGGCAGGACTAGCGGGACGGATACGCAGTATTTT
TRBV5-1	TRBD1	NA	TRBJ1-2	CASSLDLQGQGSYGYTF	TGCGCCAGCAGCTTGGACCTCCAGGGACAGGGGAGCTATGGCTACACCTTC
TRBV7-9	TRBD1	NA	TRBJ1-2	CASTTGVYGYTF	TGTGCCAGCACTACAGGGGTCTATGGCTACACCTTC
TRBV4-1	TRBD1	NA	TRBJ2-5	CASSKGQGAQETQYF	TGCGCCAGCAGCAAAGGACAGGGGGCACAAGAGACCCAGTACTTC
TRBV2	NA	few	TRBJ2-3	CASRQGSDTQYF	TGTGCCAGCAGACAGGGATCCGATACGCAGTATTTT
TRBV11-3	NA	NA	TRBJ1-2	CASSSSGYGYTF	TGTGCCAGCAGCTCTTCGGGCTATGGCTACACCTTC
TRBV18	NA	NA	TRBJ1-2	CASSQGQNYGYTF	TGTGCCAGCTCACAAGGACAGAACTATGGCTACACCTTC
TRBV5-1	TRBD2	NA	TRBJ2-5	CASSPGTSGSQETQYF	TGCGCCAGCAGCCCAGGGACTAGCGGGAGCCAAGAGACCCAGTACTTC
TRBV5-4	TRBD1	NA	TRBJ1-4	CASSSGTGVGNEKLFF	TGTGCCAGCAGCTCCGGGACAGGGGTTGGTAATGAAAAACTGTTTTTT
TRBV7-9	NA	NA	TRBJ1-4	CSSSKGADEKLFF	TGTTCCAGCAGTAAAGGGGCGGATGAAAAACTGTTTTTT
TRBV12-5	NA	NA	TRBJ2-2	CASGPIGGNTGELFF	TGTGCTAGTGGTCCTATAGGGGGGAACACCGGGGAGCTGTTTTTT
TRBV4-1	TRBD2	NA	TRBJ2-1	CASSQVERDPYNEQFF	TGCGCCAGCAGCCAAGTCGAGCGGGATCCCTACAATGAGCAGTTCTTC
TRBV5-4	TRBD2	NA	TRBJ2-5	CASSLALAGVGETQYF	TGTGCCAGCAGCTTGGCTCTAGCGGGAGTTGGGGAGACCCAGTACTTC
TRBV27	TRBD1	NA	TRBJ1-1	CASRIGQGLNTEAFF	TGTGCCAGCAGGATTGGACAGGGGCTGAACACTGAAGCTTTCTTT
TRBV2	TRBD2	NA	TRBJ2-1	CASKNLAEEQFF	TGTGCCAGCAAAAACCTAGCGGAAGAGCAGTTCTTC
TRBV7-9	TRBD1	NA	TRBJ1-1	CASSSGGTGDGWNTEAFF	TGTGCCAGCAGCTCTGGAGGGACAGGTGATGGTTGGAACACTGAAGCTTTCTTT
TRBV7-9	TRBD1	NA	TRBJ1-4	CASSLDRDSEKLFF	TGTGCCAGCAGCTTAGACAGGGACAGCGAAAAACTGTTTTTT
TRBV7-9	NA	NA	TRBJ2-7	CASSERGGSYEQYF	TGTGCCAGCAGCGAGAGGGGGGGGTCCTACGAGCAGTACTTC
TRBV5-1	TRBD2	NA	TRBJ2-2	CASSSSGRTNTGELFF	TGCGCCAGCAGCTCTAGCGGGAGGACGAACACCGGGGAGCTGTTTTTT
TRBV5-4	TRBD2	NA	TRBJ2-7	CASSFRLAGTSYEQYF	TGTGCCAGCAGCTTTAGACTAGCGGGTACCTCCTACGAGCAGTACTTC
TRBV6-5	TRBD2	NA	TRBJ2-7	CASSYRRGTSYEQYF	TGTGCCAGCAGTTACAGGCGGGGGACCTCCTACGAGCAGTACTTC
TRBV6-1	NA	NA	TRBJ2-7	CASSDISLYEQYF	TGTGCCAGCAGTGATATATCACTCTACGAGCAGTACTTC
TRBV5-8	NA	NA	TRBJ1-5	CASSPGQFSNQPQHF	TGTGCCAGCAGCCCCGGACAGTTTAGCAATCAGCCCCAGCATTTT
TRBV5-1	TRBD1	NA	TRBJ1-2	CASSLTWGQGSYGYTF	TGCGCCAGCAGCCTCACTTGGGGACAGGGCTCGTATGGCTACACCTTC
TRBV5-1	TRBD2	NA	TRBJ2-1	CASSLGPGTSGISYNEQFF	TGCGCCAGCAGCTTGGGCCCGGGGACTAGCGGGATATCCTACAATGAGCAGTTCTTC
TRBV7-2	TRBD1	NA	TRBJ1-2	CASSLIQGDGYTF	TGTGCCAGCAGCCTAATACAGGGGGATGGCTACACCTTC
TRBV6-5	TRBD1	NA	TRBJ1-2	CASSSSGTGSGYTF	TGTGCCAGCAGTTCTTCCGGGACAGGGAGTGGCTACACCTTC
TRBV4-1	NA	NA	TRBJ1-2	CASSQGSQGNYGYTF	TGCGCCAGCAGCCAAGGTTCCCAGGGGAACTATGGCTACACCTTC
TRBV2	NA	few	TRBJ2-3	CASTPPTSGLTDTQYF	TGTGCCAGCACCCCCCCGACCAGCGGACTCACAGATACGCAGTATTTT
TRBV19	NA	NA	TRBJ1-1	CASSRFSTGNTEAFF	TGTGCCAGTAGTCGGTTCTCGACGGGGAACACTGAAGCTTTCTTT
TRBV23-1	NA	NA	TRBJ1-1	CASRRDTNTEAFF	TGCGCCAGCCGCCGGGACACCAACACTGAAGCTTTCTTT
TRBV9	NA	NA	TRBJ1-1	CASKGRENTEAFF	TGTGCCAGCAAGGGCCGGGAGAACACTGAAGCTTTCTTT
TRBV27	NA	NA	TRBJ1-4	CASSFNRAGKLFF	TGTGCCAGCAGTTTTAACCGCGCAGGAAAACTGTTTTTT
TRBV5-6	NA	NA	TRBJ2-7	CASSQSGFTYEQYF	TGTGCCAGCAGTCAGAGCGGGTTTACCTACGAGCAGTACTTC
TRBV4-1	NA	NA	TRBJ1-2	CASSPTSRTANYGYTF	TGCGCCAGCAGCCCCACGTCTCGGACAGCTAACTATGGCTACACCTTC
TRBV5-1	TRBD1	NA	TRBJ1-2	CASSLGDRVYGYTF	TGCGCCAGCAGCTTGGGGGACAGGGTCTATGGCTACACCTTC
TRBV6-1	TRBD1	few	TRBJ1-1	CASSDWDRGAFF	TGTGCCAGCAGTGATTGGGACAGGGGAGCTTTCTTT
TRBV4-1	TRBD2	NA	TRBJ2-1	CASSQEGLAGEQFF	TGCGCCAGCAGCCAAGAGGGACTAGCCGGAGAGCAGTTCTTC
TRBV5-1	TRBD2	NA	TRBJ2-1	CASSLGLAGGGYNEQFF	TGCGCCAGCAGCTTGGGACTAGCGGGAGGAGGGTACAATGAGCAGTTCTTC
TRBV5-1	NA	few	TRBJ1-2	CASSLDGGINGYTF	TGCGCCAGCAGCTTGGACGGGGGGATCAATGGCTACACCTTC
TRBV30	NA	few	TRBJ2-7	CAWSVYYEQYF	TGTGCCTGGAGTGTATATTACGAGCAGTACTTC
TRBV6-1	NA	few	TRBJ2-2	CAGLESGELFF	TGTGCCGGTCTAGAGTCCGGGGAGCTGTTTTTT
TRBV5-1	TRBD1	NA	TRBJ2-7	CASTLTTGSYEQYF	TGCGCCAGCACACTAACGACAGGGTCCTACGAGCAGTACTTC
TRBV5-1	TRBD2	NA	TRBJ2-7	CASSLAVLAGLRSYEQYF	TGCGCCAGCAGCTTGGCCGTGCTAGCGGGCCTCCGATCCTACGAGCAGTACTTC
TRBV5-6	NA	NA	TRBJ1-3	CASSPAGLAGNTIYF	TGTGCCAGCAGCCCGGCGGGGCTCGCGGGAAACACCATATATTTT
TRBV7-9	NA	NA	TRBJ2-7	CASSLPAGMPAEQYF	TGTGCCAGCAGCCTCCCCGCGGGAATGCCCGCCGAGCAGTACTTC
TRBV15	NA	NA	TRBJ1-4	CATGGDSRKLFF	TGTGCCACCGGAGGGGACTCACGGAAACTGTTTTTT
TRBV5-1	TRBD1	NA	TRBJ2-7	CASSLSGGMYEQYF	TGCGCCAGCAGCTTGTCAGGGGGCATGTACGAGCAGTACTTC